A selection of T cell receptor beta chains follows, all from one sample in a study of CD8 T cells in Susac syndrome. MiXCR was run by TCRdb on the immunoSEQ multiplex PCR reads, yielding one entry per CDR3 protein. The sample holds 100,000 to 150,000 distinct CDR3 sequences; less than 95% are singletons and the top ten take 0.1% to 0.15%. Sample: CD4+ T cells from PBMCs. The origin of the receptors is a human donor with multiple sclerosis. CDR3s include the opening cysteine and the closing phenylalanine or tryptophan. A D gene is named only where the DNA matches it firmly.

j_call | d_call | v_call | cdr3_nt | cdr3_aa
TRBJ2-7 | TRBD2 | TRBV6-1 | TGTGCCAGCAGCCTCTGGCGAGGACTAGCGGGAGGTCCCCAGTACTTC | CASSLWRGLAGGPQYF
TRBJ1-1 | TRBD1 | TRBV18 | TGTGCCAGCTCACCAGGACAGGGTGAAGCTTTCTTT | CASSPGQGEAFF
TRBJ2-1 | NA | TRBV6-6 | TGTGCCAGCAGTTACAGGGGGTCGAATGAGCAGTTCTTC | CASSYRGSNEQFF
TRBJ1-2 | NA | TRBV3-1 | TGTGCCAGCAGCCAACTAGACACCTATGGCTACACCTTC | CASSQLDTYGYTF
TRBJ2-7 | TRBD1 | TRBV29-1 | TGCAGCGCCCGCGCCCCTCCGGGACAGGGAGGATCCCGCCCCTACGAGCAGTACTTC | CSARAPPGQGGSRPYEQYF
TRBJ1-4 | NA | TRBV15 | TGTGCCACCAGCAGAGATCCCAGGGGAACGACTAATGAAAAACTGTTTTTT | CATSRDPRGTTNEKLFF
TRBJ2-1 | TRBD1 | TRBV27 | TGTGCCAGCAGTTGGACCCGGGGGACAGGGTGGAATGAGCAGTTCTTC | CASSWTRGTGWNEQFF
TRBJ1-1 | TRBD1 | TRBV12-3/TRBV12-4 | TGTGCCAGCAGTGGACAGGGGGCTGCCATGAACACTGAAGCTTTCTTT | CASSGQGAAMNTEAFF
TRBJ2-2 | TRBD1 | TRBV5-1 | TGCGCCAGCAGCTTGGAGGGACAGCTCACCGGGGAGCTGTTTTTT | CASSLEGQLTGELFF
TRBJ2-7 | TRBD2 | TRBV6-2/TRBV6-3 | TGTGCCAGCAGTCGACTAGCGGGTGCGAATGGGCAGTACTTC | CASSRLAGANGQYF
TRBJ2-4 | NA | TRBV2 | TGTGCCAGCAGAACCCTAGCCAAAAACATTCAGTACTTC | CASRTLAKNIQYF
TRBJ2-7 | NA | TRBV5-1 | TGCGCCAGCCAGTTAGGGCCCCCGACCGGGACCGTATCCTACGAGCAGTACTTC | CASQLGPPTGTVSYEQYF
TRBJ1-5 | NA | TRBV5-1 | TGCGCCAGCAGCCCCGCAACGGGGGGCAATCAGCCCCAGCATTTT | CASSPATGGNQPQHF
TRBJ2-6 | TRBD2 | TRBV14 | TGTGCCAGCAGCCACGGGGAGGGATTCTCTGGGGCCAACGTCCTGACTTTC | CASSHGEGFSGANVLTF
TRBJ1-5 | NA | TRBV20-1 | TGCAGTGCTAGAGAGCGGACAGGCAATCAGCCCCAGCATTTT | CSARERTGNQPQHF
TRBJ2-7 | NA | TRBV12-3/TRBV12-4 | TGTGCCAGCAGTCTCCGACAGGATTACGAGCAGTACTTC | CASSLRQDYEQYF
TRBJ1-2 | TRBD1 | TRBV6-5 | TGTGCCAGCAGAAGGGACAGCAACTATGGCTACACCTTC | CASRRDSNYGYTF